This passage covers 9 T cell receptor beta chains from one sample sequenced in a study of Ad26.COV2.S vaccination and SARS-CoV-2 variants. Measured with immunoSEQ multiplex PCR; TCRdb has only the in-frame clones, and not every one. The table has roughly 700,000 clones, around 90% seen once; the top ten hold approximately 1.5%. Described treatment: over 15 received Ad26.COV2.S at low or high dose, single or two shots; about 5 received placebo; per-sample allocation not given. Repertoires come from day 63 after the first vaccine or placebo injection. Material: peripheral blood, obtained in a trial of Ad26.COV2.S vaccine versus placebo. The receptors were sampled from a person aged 18 to 59 who received the Ad26.COV2.S COVID-19 vaccine or a placebo.

The genes are TRBV18 and TRBJ1-2; 7 positions match TRBD1. The germline CDR1 and CDR2 sequences are KGHSH and LQKENI. The CDR3 covers 15 residues. The J segment lost 0 bases and the V segment lost 4 bases, leaving 5 bases of the junction unmatched. The CDR3 DNA follows: TGTGCCAGCTCACTCGGGACAGTGGCTAACTATGGCTACACCTTC. Translating it yields CASSLGTVANYGYTF. Full variable domain (missing parts from reference TRBV18 and TRBJ1-2): NAGVMQNPRHLVRRRGQEARLRCSPMKGHSHVYWYRQLPEEGLKFMVYLQKENIIDESGMPKERFSAEFPKEGPSILRIQQVVRGDSAAYFCASSLGTVANYGYTFGSGTRLTVV.

The J gene is TRBJ2-7, the V gene TRBV11-2; 10 bases fit TRBD2. The CDR3 spans 15 residues. V lost 1 base to trimming and J lost 4 bases; unmatched junction nucleotides: 4. Germline CDR1 and CDR2: SGHAT and FQNNGV. CDR3 region: CASSLGSSGSYEQYF. In DNA form, the CDR3 reads TGTGCCAGCAGCTTAGGCTCTAGCGGGAGTTACGAGCAGTACTTC.

The chain links TRBV10-3 to TRBJ1-2; tentatively, D is TRBD1 (6 bases). From germline, CDR1 is ENHRY and CDR2 SYGVKD. The V and J ends lost 11 bases and 4 bases respectively, with 17 bases between them. This CDR3 spans 13 amino acids. The CDR3 DNA sequence: TGTGCCGTCCACCGGGACAACTCCTATGGCTACACCTTC. Its protein is CAVHRDNSYGYTF.

The rearrangement joins TRBV18 to TRBJ2-2; no reliable D call. CDR3 length equals 16 residues. Trimming removed 3 bases from V and 0 bases from J, with 11 bases in between. Germline-derived CDR1 and CDR2 are KGHSH and LQKENI. For the CDR3, the DNA is TGTGCCAGCTCACCCGTCCTTGGAGCGAACACCGGGGAGCTGTTTTTT. Its protein product is CASSPVLGANTGELFF.

The genes are TRBV6-5 and TRBJ2-3; 9 bases map to TRBD2. Germline V CDR1 and CDR2: MNHEY, SVGAGI. The junction had 5 bases not matched to a gene; V was cut back by 6 bases and J by 1 base. The CDR3 runs 15 residues. The CDR3 region is CASRIAGAGTDTQYF. The CDR3 bases are TGTGCCAGCAGAATAGCGGGAGCAGGCACAGATACGCAGTATTTT.

This chain connects TRBV6-2 or TRBV6-3 to TRBJ1-5; D uncertain. CDR1 and CDR2 from the germline V gene are MNHEY and SVGEGT. This CDR3 has 12 residues. V dropped 6 bases and J dropped 4 bases, with 7 bases sitting between them. CDR3 sequence: CASSSGNQPQHF. The CDR3 bases are TGTGCCAGCAGCTCCGGGAATCAGCCCCAGCATTTT.

This rearrangement joins TRBV5-1 to TRBJ2-1; no reliable D call. V lost 2 bases and J lost 3, with 3 bases in between. CDR1 is SGHRS, CDR2 YFSETQ, per germline. CDR3 size: 12 residues. CDR3 region: CASSLDYNEQFF. Here the CDR3 DNA reads TGCGCCAGCAGCTTAGACTACAATGAGCAGTTCTTC.

The chain joins TRBV6-5 to TRBJ2-1; TRBD1 might be the D (6 bases). The CDR3 consists of 15 residues. The V and J ends lost 6 bases and 7 bases respectively, with 19 bases between them. CDR1 is MNHEY, CDR2 SVGAGI, per germline. The CDR3 nucleotides read TGTGCCAGCAGAACGCCAACAACACAGGGTAATGAGCAGTTCTTC. It translates to CASRTPTTQGNEQFF.

This chain connects TRBV7-2 to TRBJ1-2; D remains unclear. CDR3 length: 13 amino acids. Germline CDR1 and CDR2: SGHTA and FQGNSA. V was trimmed by 3 bases and J by 3 bases, leaving 8 bases between them. CDR3 nucleotides: TGTGCCAGCAGCTTTCCCAGAGACTATGGCTACACCTTC. It translates to CASSFPRDYGYTF.